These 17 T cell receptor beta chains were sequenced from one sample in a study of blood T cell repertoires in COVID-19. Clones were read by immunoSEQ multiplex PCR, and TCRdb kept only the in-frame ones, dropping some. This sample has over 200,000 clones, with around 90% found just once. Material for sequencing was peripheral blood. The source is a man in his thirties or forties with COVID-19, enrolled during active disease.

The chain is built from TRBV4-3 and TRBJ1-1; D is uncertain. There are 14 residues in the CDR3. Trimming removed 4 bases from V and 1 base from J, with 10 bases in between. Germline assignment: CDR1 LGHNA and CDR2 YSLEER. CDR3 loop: CASSPDAGNTEAFF. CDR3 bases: TGCGCCAGCAGCCCGGACGCGGGGAACACTGAAGCTTTCTTT.

CDR3 nucleotide sequence: TGTGCCAGCAGCCGACAGGCTCAGACCTACGAGCAGTACTTC. This codes for CASSRQAQTYEQYF. The chain employs TRBV5-6 and TRBJ2-7, with D maybe TRBD1 (6 bases). Germline CDR1 reads SGHDT; CDR2 reads YYEEEE. The CDR3 loop spans 14 amino acids. V dropped 4 bases and J dropped 2 bases, with 13 bases sitting between them.

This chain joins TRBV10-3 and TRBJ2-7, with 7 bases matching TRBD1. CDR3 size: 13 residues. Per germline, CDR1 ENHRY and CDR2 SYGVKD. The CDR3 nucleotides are TGTGCAATGGGACAGACCTATTCCTACGAGCAGTACTTC. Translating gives CAMGQTYSYEQYF.

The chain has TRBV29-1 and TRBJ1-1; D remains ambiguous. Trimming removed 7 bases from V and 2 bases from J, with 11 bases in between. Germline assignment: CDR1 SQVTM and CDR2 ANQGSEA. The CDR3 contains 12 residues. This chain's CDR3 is CSGSRTNTEAFF. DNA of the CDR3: TGCAGCGGGTCCAGGACTAACACTGAAGCTTTCTTT.

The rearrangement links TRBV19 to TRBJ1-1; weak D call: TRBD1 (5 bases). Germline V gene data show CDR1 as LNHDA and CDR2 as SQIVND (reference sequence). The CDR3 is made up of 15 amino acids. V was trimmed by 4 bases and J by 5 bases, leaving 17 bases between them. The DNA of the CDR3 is TGTGCCAGTAGTACAACCTCGGGGGGACTAACTGAAGCTTTCTTT. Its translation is CASSTTSGGLTEAFF. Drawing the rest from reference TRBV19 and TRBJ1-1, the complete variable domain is DGGITQSPKYLFRKEGQNVTLSCEQNLNHDAMYWYRQDPGQGLRLIYYSQIVNDFQKGDIAEGYSVSREKKESFPLTVTSAQKNPTAFYLCASSTTSGGLTEAFFGQGTRLTVV.

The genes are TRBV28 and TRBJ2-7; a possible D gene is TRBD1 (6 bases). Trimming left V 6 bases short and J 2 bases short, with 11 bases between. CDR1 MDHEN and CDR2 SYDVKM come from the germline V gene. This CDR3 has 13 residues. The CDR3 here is CASSKGEPYEQYF. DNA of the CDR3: TGTGCCAGCAGCAAGGGGGAACCCTACGAGCAGTACTTC.

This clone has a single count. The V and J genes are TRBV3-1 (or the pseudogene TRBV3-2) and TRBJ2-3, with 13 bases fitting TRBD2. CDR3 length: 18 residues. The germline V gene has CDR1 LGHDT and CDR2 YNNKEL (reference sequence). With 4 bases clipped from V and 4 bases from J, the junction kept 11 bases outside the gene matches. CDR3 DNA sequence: TGTGCCAGCAGCCCCCGGCCTCGACTAGCGGGAGGCCCAGATACGCAGTATTTT. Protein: CASSPRPRLAGGPDTQYF.

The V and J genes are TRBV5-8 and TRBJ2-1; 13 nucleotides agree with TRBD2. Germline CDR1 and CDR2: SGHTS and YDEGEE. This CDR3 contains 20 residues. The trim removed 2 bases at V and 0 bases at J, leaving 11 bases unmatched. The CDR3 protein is CASSFSGTSGVTYSYNEQFF. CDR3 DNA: TGTGCCAGCAGCTTCTCCGGGACTAGCGGGGTGACCTACTCCTACAATGAGCAGTTCTTC.

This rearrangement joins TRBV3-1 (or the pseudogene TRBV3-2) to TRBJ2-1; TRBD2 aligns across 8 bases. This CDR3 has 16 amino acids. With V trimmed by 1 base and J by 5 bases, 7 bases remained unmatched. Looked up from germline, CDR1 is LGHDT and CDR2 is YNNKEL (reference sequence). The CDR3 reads CASSQVPAGENNEQFF. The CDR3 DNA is TGTGCCAGCAGCCAAGTTCCAGCGGGGGAGAACAATGAGCAGTTCTTC.

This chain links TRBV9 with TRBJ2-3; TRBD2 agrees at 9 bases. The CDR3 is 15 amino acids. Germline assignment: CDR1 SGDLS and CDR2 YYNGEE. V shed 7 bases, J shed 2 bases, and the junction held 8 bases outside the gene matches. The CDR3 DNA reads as TGTGCCAGCGGAGTTAGCGGGGGATCCACAGATACGCAGTATTTT. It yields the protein CASGVSGGSTDTQYF.

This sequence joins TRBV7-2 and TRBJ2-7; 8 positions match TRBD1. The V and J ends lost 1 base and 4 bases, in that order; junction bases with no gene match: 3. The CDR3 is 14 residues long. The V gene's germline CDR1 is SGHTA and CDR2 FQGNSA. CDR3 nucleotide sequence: TGTGCCAGCAGCTTAGTTACAGGGGGGTACGAGCAGTACTTC. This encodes CASSLVTGGYEQYF.

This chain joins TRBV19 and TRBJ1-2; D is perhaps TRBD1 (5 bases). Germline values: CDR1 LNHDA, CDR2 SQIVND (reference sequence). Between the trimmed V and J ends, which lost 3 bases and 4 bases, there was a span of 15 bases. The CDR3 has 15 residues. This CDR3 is CASSIGPGRGYGYTF. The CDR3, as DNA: TGTGCCAGTAGTATTGGGCCCGGGAGGGGCTATGGCTACACCTTC.

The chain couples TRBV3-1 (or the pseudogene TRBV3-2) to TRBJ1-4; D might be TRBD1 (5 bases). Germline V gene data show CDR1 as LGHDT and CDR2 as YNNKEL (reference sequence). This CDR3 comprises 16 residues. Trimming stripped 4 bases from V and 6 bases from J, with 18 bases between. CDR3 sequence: CASSRRGEGEDEKLFF. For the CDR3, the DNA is TGTGCCAGCAGCCGTCGGGGGGAAGGTGAGGATGAAAAACTGTTTTTT.

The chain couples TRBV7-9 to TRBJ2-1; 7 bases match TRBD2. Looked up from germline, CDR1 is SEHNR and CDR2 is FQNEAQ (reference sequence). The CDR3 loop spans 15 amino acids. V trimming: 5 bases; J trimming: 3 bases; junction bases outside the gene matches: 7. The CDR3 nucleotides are TGTGCCAGCAGCGGGGGAGGGACCTACTACAATGAGCAGTTCTTC. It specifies CASSGGGTYYNEQFF.

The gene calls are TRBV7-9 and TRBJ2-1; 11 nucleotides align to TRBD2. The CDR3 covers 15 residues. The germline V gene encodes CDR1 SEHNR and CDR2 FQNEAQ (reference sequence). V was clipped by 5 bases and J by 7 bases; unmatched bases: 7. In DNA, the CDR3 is TGTGCCAGCAGCCCCCCGACTAGCGGGATTAATGAGCAGTTCTTC. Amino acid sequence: CASSPPTSGINEQFF.

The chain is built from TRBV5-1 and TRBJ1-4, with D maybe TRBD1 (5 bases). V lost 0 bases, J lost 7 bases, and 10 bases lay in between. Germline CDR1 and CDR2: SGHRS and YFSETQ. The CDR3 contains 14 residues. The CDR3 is CASSLAGPAEKLFF. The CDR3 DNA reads TGCGCCAGCAGCTTGGCAGGGCCGGCTGAAAAACTGTTTTTT.

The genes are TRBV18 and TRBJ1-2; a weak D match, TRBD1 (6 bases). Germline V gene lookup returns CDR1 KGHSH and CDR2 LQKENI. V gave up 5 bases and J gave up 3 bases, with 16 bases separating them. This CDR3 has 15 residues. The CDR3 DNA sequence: TGTGCCAGCTCATCCCTGGGGGCGCGAGACTATGGCTACACCTTC. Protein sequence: CASSSLGARDYGYTF.